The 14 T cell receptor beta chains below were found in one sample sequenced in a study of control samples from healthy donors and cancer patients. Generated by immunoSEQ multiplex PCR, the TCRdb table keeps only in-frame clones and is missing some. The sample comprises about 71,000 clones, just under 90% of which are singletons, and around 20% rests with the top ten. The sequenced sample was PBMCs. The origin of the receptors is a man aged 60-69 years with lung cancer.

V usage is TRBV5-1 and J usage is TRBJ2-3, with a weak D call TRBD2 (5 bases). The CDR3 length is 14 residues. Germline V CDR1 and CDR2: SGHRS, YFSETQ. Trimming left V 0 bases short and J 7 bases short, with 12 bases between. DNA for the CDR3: TGCGCCAGCAGCTTGGGACGGTCCGGGAATACGCAGTATTTT. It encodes CASSLGRSGNTQYF.

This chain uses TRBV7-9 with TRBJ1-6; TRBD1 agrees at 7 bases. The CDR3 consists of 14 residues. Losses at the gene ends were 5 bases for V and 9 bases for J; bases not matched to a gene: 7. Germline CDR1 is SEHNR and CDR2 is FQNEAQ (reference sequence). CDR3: CASSPDRDRSPLHF. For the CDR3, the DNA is TGTGCCAGCAGCCCTGACAGGGATCGTTCACCCCTCCACTTT.

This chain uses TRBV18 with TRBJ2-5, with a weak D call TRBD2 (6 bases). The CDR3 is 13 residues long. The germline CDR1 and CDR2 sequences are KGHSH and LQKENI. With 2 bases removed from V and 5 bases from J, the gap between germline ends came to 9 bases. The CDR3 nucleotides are TGTGCCAGCTCACCAGGCCTAGCGGAGACCCAGTACTTC. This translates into CASSPGLAETQYF.

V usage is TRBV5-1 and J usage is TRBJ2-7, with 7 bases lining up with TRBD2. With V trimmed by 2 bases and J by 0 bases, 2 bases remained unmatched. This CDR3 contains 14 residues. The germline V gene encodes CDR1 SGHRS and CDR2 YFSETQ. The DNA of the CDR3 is TGCGCCAGCAGCTTTGGGGGGGACTCCTACGAGCAGTACTTC. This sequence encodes CASSFGGDSYEQYF.

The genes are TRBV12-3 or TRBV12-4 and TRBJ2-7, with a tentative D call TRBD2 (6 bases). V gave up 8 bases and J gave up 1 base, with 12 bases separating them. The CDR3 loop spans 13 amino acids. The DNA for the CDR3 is TGTGCCAGCGGAGCTGGGGGGTCCTACGAGCAGTACTTC. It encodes CASGAGGSYEQYF.

The CDR3 loop reads CASSVGPSDTEAFF. CDR3 in DNA: TGTGCCAGCAGCGTAGGCCCCTCAGACACTGAAGCTTTCTTT. This chain links TRBV9 with TRBJ1-1; no reliable D call. Per germline, CDR1 SGDLS and CDR2 YYNGEE. V shed 0 bases and J shed 3 bases, with 9 bases lying between them. The CDR3 contains 14 residues.

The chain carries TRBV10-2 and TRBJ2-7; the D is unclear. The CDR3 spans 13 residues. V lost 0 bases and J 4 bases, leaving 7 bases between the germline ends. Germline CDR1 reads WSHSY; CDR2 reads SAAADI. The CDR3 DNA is TGCGCCAGCAGTGAGTCGGTCGGGTACGAGCAGTACTTC. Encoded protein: CASSESVGYEQYF.

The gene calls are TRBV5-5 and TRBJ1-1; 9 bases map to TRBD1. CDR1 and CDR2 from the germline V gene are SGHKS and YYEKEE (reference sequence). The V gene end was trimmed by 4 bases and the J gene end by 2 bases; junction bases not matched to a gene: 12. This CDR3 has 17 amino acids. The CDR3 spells CASSPDRGPRLNTEAFF. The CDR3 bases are TGTGCCAGCAGCCCGGACAGGGGCCCACGACTTAACACTGAAGCTTTCTTT.

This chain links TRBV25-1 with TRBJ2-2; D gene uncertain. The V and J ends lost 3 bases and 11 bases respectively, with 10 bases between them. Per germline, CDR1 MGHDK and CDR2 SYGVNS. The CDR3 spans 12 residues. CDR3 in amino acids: CASSDRLRELFF. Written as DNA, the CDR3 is TGTGCCAGCAGTGACCGCTTGAGAGAGCTGTTTTTT.

The CDR3 here is CASSAQGGGNQPQHF. The CDR3 DNA reads as TGTGCCAGCAGCGCCCAAGGGGGTGGGAATCAGCCCCAGCATTTT. The chain recombines TRBV7-3 with TRBJ1-5; maybe TRBD1 (6 bases). The germline V gene has CDR1 SGHTA and CDR2 FQGTGA. CDR3 size: 15 residues. V was clipped by 5 bases and J by 4 bases, with 15 bases between them.

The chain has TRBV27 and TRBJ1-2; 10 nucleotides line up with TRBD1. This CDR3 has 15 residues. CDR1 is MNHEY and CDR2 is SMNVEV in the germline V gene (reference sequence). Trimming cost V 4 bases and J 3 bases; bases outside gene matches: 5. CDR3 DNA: TGTGCCAGCAGTTCAGGGACAGGGGAACACTATGGCTACACCTTC. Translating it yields CASSSGTGEHYGYTF.

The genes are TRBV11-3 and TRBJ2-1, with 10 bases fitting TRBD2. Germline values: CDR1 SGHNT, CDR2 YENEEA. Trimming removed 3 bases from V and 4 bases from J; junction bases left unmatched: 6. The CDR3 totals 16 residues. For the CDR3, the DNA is TGTGCCAGCAGCTTTATCAGTAGCGGGGGGTACAATGAGCAGTTCTTC. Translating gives CASSFISSGGYNEQFF.

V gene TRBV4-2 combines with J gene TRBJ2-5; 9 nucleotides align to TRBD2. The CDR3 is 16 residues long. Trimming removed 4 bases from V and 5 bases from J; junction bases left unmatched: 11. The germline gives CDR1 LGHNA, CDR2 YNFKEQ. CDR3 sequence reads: CASSRGIAGDRETQYF. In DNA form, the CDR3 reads TGTGCCAGCAGCCGGGGAATAGCGGGGGATAGGGAGACCCAGTACTTC.

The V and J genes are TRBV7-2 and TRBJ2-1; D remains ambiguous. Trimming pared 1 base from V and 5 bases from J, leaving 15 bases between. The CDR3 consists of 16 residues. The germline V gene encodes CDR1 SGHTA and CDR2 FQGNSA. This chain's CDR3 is CASSLGSGVTNNEQFF. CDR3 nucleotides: TGTGCCAGCAGCTTAGGTTCTGGGGTTACTAACAATGAGCAGTTCTTC. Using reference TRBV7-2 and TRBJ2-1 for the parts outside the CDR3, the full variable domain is GAGVSQSPSNKVTEKGKDVELRCDPISGHTALYWYRQSLGQGLEFLIYFQGNSAPDKSGLPSDRFSAERTGGSVSTLTIQRTQQEDSAVYLCASSLGSGVTNNEQFFGPGTRLTVL.